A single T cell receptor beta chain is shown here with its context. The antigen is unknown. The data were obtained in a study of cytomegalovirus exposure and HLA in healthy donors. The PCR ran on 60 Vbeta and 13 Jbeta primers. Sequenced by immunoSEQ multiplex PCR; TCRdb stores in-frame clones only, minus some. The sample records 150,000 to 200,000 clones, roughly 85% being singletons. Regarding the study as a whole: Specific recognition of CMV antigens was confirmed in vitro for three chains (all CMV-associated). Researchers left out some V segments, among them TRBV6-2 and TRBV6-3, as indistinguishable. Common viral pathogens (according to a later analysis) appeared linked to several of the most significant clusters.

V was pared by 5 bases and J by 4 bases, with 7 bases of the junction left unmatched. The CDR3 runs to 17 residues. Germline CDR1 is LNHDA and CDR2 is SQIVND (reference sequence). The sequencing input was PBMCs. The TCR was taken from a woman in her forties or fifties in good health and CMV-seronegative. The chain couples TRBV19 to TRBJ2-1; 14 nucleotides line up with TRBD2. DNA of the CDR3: TGTGCCAGTAGTCGACTAGCGGGAGGGCCAGGGTACAATGAGCAGTTCTTC. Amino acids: CASSRLAGGPGYNEQFF. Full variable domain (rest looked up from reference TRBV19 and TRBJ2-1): DGGITQSPKYLFRKEGQNVTLSCEQNLNHDAMYWYRQDPGQGLRLIYYSQIVNDFQKGDIAEGYSVSREKKESFPLTVTSAQKNPTAFYLCASSRLAGGPGYNEQFFGPGTRLTVL.